The 11 T cell receptor beta chains listed next were all sequenced from one sample in a study of blood T cell repertoires in COVID-19. Measured with immunoSEQ multiplex PCR; TCRdb has only the in-frame clones, and not every one. The sample contains 100,000 or so clones, about four fifths of which appear only once. Sequenced input: peripheral blood. These receptors were collected from a human donor in a cohort sampled during active COVID-19.

V and J are TRBV6-1 and TRBJ2-7; D may be TRBD2 (6 bases). V was cut by 2 bases and J by 3 bases, with 14 bases left in between. Germline CDR1 reads MNHNS; CDR2 reads SASEGT. CDR3 length: 15 residues. CDR3 in DNA: TGTGCCAGCAGTGAATTTTGGAGGGAAAACTACGAGCAGTACTTC. Its translation is CASSEFWRENYEQYF.

V gene TRBV28 combines with J gene TRBJ2-7; D not certain. CDR1 is MDHEN and CDR2 is SYDVKM in the germline V gene. The CDR3 consists of 15 residues. V shed 1 base and J shed 3 bases, with 13 bases lying between them. The CDR3 DNA sequence: TGTGCCAGCAGTTTATTTGGATCAACGGGCTACGAGCAGTACTTC. This codes for CASSLFGSTGYEQYF.

The chain uses TRBV7-2 and TRBJ1-5, with D uncertain. The CDR3 runs to 13 residues. Germline V gene data show CDR1 as SGHTA and CDR2 as FQGNSA. The V and J ends lost 4 bases and 6 bases respectively, with 10 bases between them. The CDR3 region is CASSYDLGQPQHF. CDR3 nucleotide sequence: TGTGCCAGCAGCTACGACTTGGGTCAGCCCCAGCATTTT.

CDR3 loop: CASSYTDRGHEQYF. The CDR3 DNA reads as TGTGCCAGCAGTTACACGGACAGGGGACACGAGCAGTACTTC. The chain links TRBV6-5 to TRBJ2-7; TRBD1 agrees at 9 bases. Per germline, CDR1 MNHEY and CDR2 SVGAGI. The CDR3 is made up of 14 amino acids. V lost 2 bases to trimming and J lost 5 bases; unmatched junction nucleotides: 4.

This chain joins TRBV30 and TRBJ1-6; no clear D gene. The CDR3 length is 17 residues. From germline, CDR1 is GTSNPN and CDR2 SVGIG (reference sequence). Trimming cost V 0 bases and J 3 bases, with 15 bases left between them. This CDR3 reads CAWSVPSTTNYNSPLHF. CDR3 in DNA: TGTGCCTGGAGTGTGCCCAGCACGACTAACTATAATTCACCCCTCCACTTT.

This chain joins TRBV11-2 and TRBJ1-3; D not certain. V was trimmed by 4 bases and J by 0 bases, leaving 10 bases between them. The germline gives CDR1 SGHAT, CDR2 FQNNGV. CDR3 length: 15 amino acids. The CDR3 sequence: CASSSEGLSGNTIYF. DNA for the CDR3: TGTGCCAGCAGCTCCGAAGGACTCTCTGGAAACACCATATATTTT. The full variable domain, its missing parts supplied by reference TRBV11-2 and TRBJ1-3, is EAGVAQSPRYKIIEKRQSVAFWCNPISGHATLYWYQQILGQGPKLLIQFQNNGVVDDSQLPKDRFSAERLKGVDSTLKIQPAKLEDSAVYLCASSSEGLSGNTIYFGEGSWLTVV.

In this sample, this clone turned up a few times. The chain carries TRBV29-1 and TRBJ2-2, with TRBD1 as a possible D gene (5 bases). Trimming pared 7 bases from V and 2 bases from J, leaving 11 bases between. The CDR3 loop spans 13 amino acids. Germline V gene sequence: CDR1 SQVTM, CDR2 ANQGSEA. CDR3 in DNA: TGCAGCGGGAACACAGGAAACACCGGGGAGCTGTTTTTT. It is translated as CSGNTGNTGELFF.

This chain uses TRBV19 with TRBJ1-3, with D maybe TRBD1 (6 bases). The CDR3 loop spans 16 amino acids. Between the trimmed V and J ends, which lost 4 bases and 0 bases, there was a span of 13 bases. The germline V gene has CDR1 LNHDA and CDR2 SQIVND (reference sequence). The CDR3 reads CASSTEDRPSGNTIYF. In nucleotides, the CDR3 is TGTGCCAGTAGTACGGAGGACAGACCCTCTGGAAACACCATATATTTT.

The chain joins TRBV9 to TRBJ2-2; tentatively, D is TRBD2 (5 bases). V lost 2 bases, J lost 0 bases, and 17 bases lay in between. CDR3 length equals 18 residues. Germline assignment: CDR1 SGDLS and CDR2 YYNGEE. The CDR3 is CASSVSSRGKANTGELFF. In DNA form, the CDR3 reads TGTGCCAGCAGCGTCTCGTCTCGGGGTAAAGCGAACACCGGGGAGCTGTTTTTT.

This clone appeared once. The rearrangement links TRBV19 to TRBJ2-5, with D hard to call. Germline loops: CDR1 LNHDA, CDR2 SQIVND (reference sequence). The V end lost 3 bases, the J end lost 5 bases, and 4 bases lay between the germline ends. The CDR3 is 11 amino acids. CDR3 nucleotide sequence: TGTGCCAGTAGTATTCGGGAGACCCAGTACTTC. This encodes CASSIRETQYF.

The chain is built from TRBV29-1 and TRBJ2-1; 12 bases match TRBD1. After removal of 4 bases from V and 11 bases from J, the junction contained 9 bases not matched to a gene. The CDR3 loop spans 14 amino acids. The germline V gene has CDR1 SQVTM and CDR2 ANQGSEA. This CDR3 reads CSVGGTGGARKQFF. CDR3 nucleotide sequence: TGCAGCGTTGGAGGGACAGGGGGCGCAAGGAAGCAGTTCTTC.